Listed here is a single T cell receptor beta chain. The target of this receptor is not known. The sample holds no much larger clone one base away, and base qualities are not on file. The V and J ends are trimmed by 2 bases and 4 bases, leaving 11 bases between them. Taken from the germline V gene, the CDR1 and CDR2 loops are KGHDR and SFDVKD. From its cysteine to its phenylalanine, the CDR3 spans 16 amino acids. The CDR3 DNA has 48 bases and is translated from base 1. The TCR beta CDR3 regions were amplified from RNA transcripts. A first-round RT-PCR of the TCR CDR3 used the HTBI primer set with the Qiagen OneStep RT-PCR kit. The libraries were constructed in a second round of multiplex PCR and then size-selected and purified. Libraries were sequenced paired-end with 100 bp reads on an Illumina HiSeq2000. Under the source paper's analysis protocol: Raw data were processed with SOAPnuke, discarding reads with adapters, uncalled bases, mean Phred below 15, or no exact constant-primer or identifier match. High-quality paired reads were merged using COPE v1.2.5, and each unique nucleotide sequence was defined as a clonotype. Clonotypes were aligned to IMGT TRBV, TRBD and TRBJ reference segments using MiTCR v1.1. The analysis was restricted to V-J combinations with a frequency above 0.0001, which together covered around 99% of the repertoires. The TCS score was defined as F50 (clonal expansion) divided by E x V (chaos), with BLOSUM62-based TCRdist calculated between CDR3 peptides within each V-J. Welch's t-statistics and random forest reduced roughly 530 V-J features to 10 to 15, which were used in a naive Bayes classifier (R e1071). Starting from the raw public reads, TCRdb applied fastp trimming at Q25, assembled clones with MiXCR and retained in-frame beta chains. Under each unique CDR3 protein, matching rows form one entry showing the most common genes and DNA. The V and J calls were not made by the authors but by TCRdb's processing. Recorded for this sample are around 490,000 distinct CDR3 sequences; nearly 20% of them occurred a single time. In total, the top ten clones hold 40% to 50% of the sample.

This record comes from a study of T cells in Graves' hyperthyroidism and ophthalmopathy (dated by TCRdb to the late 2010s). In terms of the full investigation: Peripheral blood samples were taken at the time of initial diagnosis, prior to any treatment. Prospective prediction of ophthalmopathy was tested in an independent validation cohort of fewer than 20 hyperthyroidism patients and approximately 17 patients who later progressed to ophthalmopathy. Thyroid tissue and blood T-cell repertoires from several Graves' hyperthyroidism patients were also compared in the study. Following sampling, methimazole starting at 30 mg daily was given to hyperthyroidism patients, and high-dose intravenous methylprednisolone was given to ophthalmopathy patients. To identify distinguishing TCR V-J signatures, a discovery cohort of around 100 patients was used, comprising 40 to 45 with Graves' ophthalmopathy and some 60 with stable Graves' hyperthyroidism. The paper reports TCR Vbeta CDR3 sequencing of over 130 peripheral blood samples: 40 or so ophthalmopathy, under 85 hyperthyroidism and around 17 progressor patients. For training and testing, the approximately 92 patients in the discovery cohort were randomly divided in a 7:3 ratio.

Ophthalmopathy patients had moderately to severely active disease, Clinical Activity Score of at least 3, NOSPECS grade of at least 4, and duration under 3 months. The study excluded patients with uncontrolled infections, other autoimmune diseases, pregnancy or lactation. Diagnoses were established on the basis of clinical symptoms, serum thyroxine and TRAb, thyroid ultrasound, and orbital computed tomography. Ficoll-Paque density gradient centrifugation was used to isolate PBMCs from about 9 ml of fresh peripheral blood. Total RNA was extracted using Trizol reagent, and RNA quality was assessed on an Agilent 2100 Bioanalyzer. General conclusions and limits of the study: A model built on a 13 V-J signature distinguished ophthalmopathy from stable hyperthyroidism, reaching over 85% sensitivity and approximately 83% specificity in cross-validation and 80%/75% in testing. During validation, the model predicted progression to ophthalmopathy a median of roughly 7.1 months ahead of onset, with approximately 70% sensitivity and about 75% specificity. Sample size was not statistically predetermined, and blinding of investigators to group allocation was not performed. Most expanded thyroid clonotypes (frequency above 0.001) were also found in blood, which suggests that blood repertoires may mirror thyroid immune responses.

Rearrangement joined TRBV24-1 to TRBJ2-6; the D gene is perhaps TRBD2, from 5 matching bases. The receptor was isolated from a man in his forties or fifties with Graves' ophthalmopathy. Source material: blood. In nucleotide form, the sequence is TGTGCCACCAGTGATTACCCGGGATCCGGGGCCAACGTCCTGACTTTC. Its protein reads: CATSDYPGSGANVLTF.